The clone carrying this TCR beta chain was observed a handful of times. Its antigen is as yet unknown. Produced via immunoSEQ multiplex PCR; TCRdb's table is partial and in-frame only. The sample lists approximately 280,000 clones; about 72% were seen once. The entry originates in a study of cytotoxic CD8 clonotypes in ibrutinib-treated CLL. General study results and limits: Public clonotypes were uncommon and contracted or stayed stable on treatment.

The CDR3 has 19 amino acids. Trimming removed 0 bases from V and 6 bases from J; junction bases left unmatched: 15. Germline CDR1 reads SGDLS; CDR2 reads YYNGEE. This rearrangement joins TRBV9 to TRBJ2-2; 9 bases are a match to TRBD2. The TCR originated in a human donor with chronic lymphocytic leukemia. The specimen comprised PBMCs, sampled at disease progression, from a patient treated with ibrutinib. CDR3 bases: TGTGCCAGCAGCGTAGAGGGCGGACCGGGACTAGCTTGGGCCGGGGAGCTGTTTTTT. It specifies CASSVEGGPGLAWAGELFF.